These 9 T cell receptor beta chains originate from one sample sequenced in a study of follicular helper T cells after annual influenza vaccination. Only in-frame clones appear in the TCRdb table, and some are missing; sequencing was by immunoSEQ multiplex PCR. The sample contains roughly 4,900 clones, 83% of which appear only once. Described time point: 2015-2016 season, 7 days after influenza vaccination. The sample here was CXCR5+ CD38- circulating T follicular helper cells from blood, taken 7 days after influenza vaccination. Indicated subset: circulating Tfh, non-naive CD4+CXCR5+PD-1+ (ICOS+CD38+ or ICOS-CD38-). Every receptor here comes from an adult who received the influenza vaccine.

The rearrangement joins TRBV9 to TRBJ1-6; TRBD1 aligns across 9 bases. V lost 0 bases and J lost 9; bases outside the gene matches: 4. Germline CDR1 SGDLS, CDR2 YYNGEE. The CDR3 extends over 15 amino acids. DNA of the CDR3: TGTGCCAGCAGCGTAGCTGGGACAGGGACTTCACCCCTCCACTTT. It encodes CASSVAGTGTSPLHF.

This clone was counted only a few times. The chain employs TRBV6-6 and TRBJ1-2, with no clear D. V was pared by 6 bases and J by 2 bases, with 10 bases between. Germline V CDR1 and CDR2: MNHNY, SVGAGI (reference sequence). The CDR3 consists of 13 residues. The CDR3 loop reads CASRGILNYGYTF. CDR3 nucleotide sequence: TGTGCCAGCAGGGGGATCCTCAACTATGGCTACACCTTC.

The DNA for the CDR3 is TGTGCCAGTAGTATGAGCAGGGATACTGAAGCTTTCTTT. Its translation is CASSMSRDTEAFF. The J gene is TRBJ1-1, the V gene TRBV19; tentatively, D is TRBD1 (5 bases). V was clipped by 3 bases and J by 5 bases, with 10 bases between them. The CDR3 has 13 residues. Germline V gives CDR1 LNHDA, CDR2 SQIVND (reference sequence).

The V and J genes are TRBV28 and TRBJ2-3, with TRBD2 matching over 9 bases. Trimming removed 8 bases from V and 3 bases from J; junction bases left unmatched: 6. Germline CDR1 reads MDHEN; CDR2 reads SYDVKM. This CDR3 spans 14 amino acids. The CDR3 is CASVSGGGTDTQYF. In nucleotides, the CDR3 is TGTGCCAGCGTTAGCGGGGGAGGGACAGATACGCAGTATTTT.

The gene calls are TRBV6-5 and TRBJ1-3, with D perhaps matching TRBD1 (5 bases). V lost 6 bases and J lost 1, with 13 bases in between. The V gene's germline CDR1 is MNHEY and CDR2 SVGAGI. This CDR3 is built from 15 residues. The CDR3 bases are TGTGCCAGCAGCCCGGGACGCCTATCTGGAAACACCATATATTTT. Amino acids: CASSPGRLSGNTIYF.

The chain employs TRBV5-1 and TRBJ2-5; either TRBD1 or TRBD2 may supply D (6 bases each). There are 14 residues in the CDR3. Germline CDR1 is SGHRS and CDR2 is YFSETQ. Trimming removed 3 bases from V and 0 bases from J, with 9 bases in between. The CDR3 bases are TGCGCCAGCAGCTGGGGGGCATACCAAGAGACCCAGTACTTC. Its translation: CASSWGAYQETQYF.

This clone was seen only once. The rearrangement links TRBV15 to TRBJ1-3, with D uncertain. This CDR3 is 16 amino acids long. Trimming stripped 0 bases from V and 2 bases from J, with 11 bases between. Germline values: CDR1 LNHNV, CDR2 YYDKDF (reference sequence). The CDR3 region is CATSREAWGAGNTIYF. The CDR3 nucleotides read TGTGCCACCAGCAGAGAAGCATGGGGAGCTGGAAACACCATATATTTT.

The chain uses TRBV5-8 and TRBJ2-7; D gene ambiguous. V lost 1 base and J lost 4, with 21 bases in between. The germline CDR1 and CDR2 sequences are SGHTS and YDEGEE. This CDR3 comprises 17 residues. The CDR3 DNA sequence: TGTGCCAGCAGCTTGAACAGTGACCTGTTCCCCCGTTACGAGCAGTACTTC. This sequence encodes CASSLNSDLFPRYEQYF. Looking up the rest from reference TRBV5-8 and TRBJ2-7 gives the full variable domain: EAGVTQSPTHLIKTRGQQATLRCSPISGHTSVYWYQQALGLGLQFLLWYDEGEERNRGNFPPRFSGRQFPNYSSELNVNALELEDSALYLCASSLNSDLFPRYEQYFGPGTRLTVT.

The J gene is TRBJ1-3, the V gene TRBV7-8; a possible D gene is TRBD1 (5 bases). The germline V gene has CDR1 SGHVS and CDR2 FQNEAQ. Trimming took off 4 bases at V and 7 bases at J, with 11 bases between the two ends. The CDR3 covers 13 residues. CDR3 sequence (DNA): TGTGCCAGCAGCTGGGCAGGGAAGAACACCATATATTTT. Translating gives CASSWAGKNTIYF.